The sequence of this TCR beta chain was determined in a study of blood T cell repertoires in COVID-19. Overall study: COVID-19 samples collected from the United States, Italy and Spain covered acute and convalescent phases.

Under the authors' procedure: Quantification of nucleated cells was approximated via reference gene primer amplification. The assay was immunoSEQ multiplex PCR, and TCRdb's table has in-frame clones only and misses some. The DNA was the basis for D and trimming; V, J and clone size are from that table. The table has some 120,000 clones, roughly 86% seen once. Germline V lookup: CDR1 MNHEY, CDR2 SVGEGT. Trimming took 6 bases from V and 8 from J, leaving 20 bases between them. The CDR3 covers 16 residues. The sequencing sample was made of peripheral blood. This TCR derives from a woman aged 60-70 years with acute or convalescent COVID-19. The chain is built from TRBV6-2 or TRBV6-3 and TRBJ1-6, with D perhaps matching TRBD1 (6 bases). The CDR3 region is CASSPRRDTIHSPLHF. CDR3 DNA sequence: TGTGCCAGCAGCCCTCGCCGGGACACTATCCATTCACCCCTCCACTTT.